This T cell receptor (beta chain) was captured by sequencing in a study of T-cell reconstitution after alpha-beta-depleted transplantation in children. During its preparation, the TCRbeta library received unique molecular identifiers. TCRdb analysed the PCR reads with MiXCR anew, one entry per CDR3 protein. Seen here are roughly 610,000 distinct CDR3 sequences, about 10% observed once, and the top ten hold roughly 4%. The CDR3 is 15 amino acids. The J segment lost 7 bases and the V segment lost 3 bases, leaving 11 bases of the junction unmatched. Germline V gives CDR1 DFQATT, CDR2 SNEGSKA (reference sequence). This clonotype came up many times.

This receptor was taken from a human donor who donated a stem cell graft to a child with acute myeloid leukemia. The chain joins TRBV20-1 to TRBJ2-1; 8 bases are a match to TRBD2. The material was PBMCs from the stem cell graft donor, obtained from the stem cell graft. CDR3 in amino acids: CSASVGTGGTNEQFF. The DNA for the CDR3 is TGCAGTGCTAGCGTAGGGACGGGAGGGACAAATGAGCAGTTCTTC.